The 18 T cell receptor beta chains reported below all come from one sample, sequenced in a study of Ad26.COV2.S vaccination and SARS-CoV-2 variants. Treatment denoted: roughly 18 received Ad26.COV2.S at low or high dose, single or two shots; 5 received placebo; per-sample allocation not given. Sampling was done on day 63 after the first vaccine or placebo injection. Sequencing used immunoSEQ multiplex PCR; TCRdb keeps in-frame clones, though not all of them. Of hundreds of thousands of clones in the sample, 83% are singletons; the top ten hold around 7.3%. The sequencing here drew on peripheral blood, taken in a trial of Ad26.COV2.S vaccine versus placebo. These receptors all stem from a person aged 18-60 years who received the Ad26.COV2.S COVID-19 vaccine or a placebo.

The rearrangement uses TRBV24-1 and TRBJ2-2; 9 positions match TRBD1. The CDR3 runs to 16 residues. Trimming at V came to 5 bases and at J to 5 bases, leaving 8 bases not matched to a gene. From germline, CDR1 is KGHDR and CDR2 SFDVKD. The CDR3 protein is CATSVTGGVRTGELFF. The DNA for the CDR3 is TGTGCCACCAGTGTTACAGGGGGCGTAAGGACCGGGGAGCTGTTTTTT.

The gene calls are TRBV4-1 and TRBJ2-1; 9 bases line up with TRBD2. Germline V gene lookup returns CDR1 MGHRA and CDR2 YSYEKL. The J segment lost 4 bases and the V segment lost 2 bases, leaving 0 bases of the junction unmatched. The CDR3 is 14 amino acids. The CDR3 region is CASSQLAGYNEQFF. CDR3 nucleotides: TGCGCCAGCAGCCAACTAGCGGGGTACAATGAGCAGTTCTTC.

CDR3 loop: CASRSRQNTGELFF. CDR3 coding DNA: TGTGCCAGTAGGAGCCGGCAGAACACCGGGGAGCTGTTTTTT. The chain is built from TRBV3-1 (or the pseudogene TRBV3-2) and TRBJ2-2; D gene ambiguous. Trimming removed 9 bases at V and 1 base at J, with 12 bases between. Germline values: CDR1 LGHDT, CDR2 YNNKEL (reference sequence). This CDR3 region has 14 residues.

In the case of this clone: The identical CDR3 is also encoded by other nucleotide sequences in the sample. The CDR3 bases are TGCGCCAGCAGCTTGAGCACAGATACGCAGTATTTT. It is translated as CASSLSTDTQYF. The chain recombines TRBV5-1 with TRBJ2-3; no reliable D call. This CDR3 has 12 residues. The V gene's germline CDR1 is SGHRS and CDR2 YFSETQ. Trimming shortened V by 1 base and J by 0 bases, and 0 bases separated the two germline ends.

CDR3 DNA sequence: TGTGCCAGTAGTGTAGGACAGGGAGTAGACGAGCAGTACTTC. It codes for CASSVGQGVDEQYF. This chain joins TRBV19 and TRBJ2-7; TRBD1 matches at 8 bases. The trim removed 5 bases at V and 5 bases at J, leaving 8 bases unmatched. This CDR3 comprises 14 residues. In germline, CDR1 is LNHDA, CDR2 SQIVND (reference sequence).

The chain employs TRBV11-3 and TRBJ2-7, with D perhaps matching TRBD1 or TRBD2 (5 bases each). The CDR3 covers 16 residues. Germline CDR1 SGHNT, CDR2 YENEEA. Deletions cut 1 base from V and 5 bases from J, with 18 bases between. CDR3 sequence reads: CASSLGGISRDHEQYF. CDR3 in DNA: TGTGCCAGCAGCTTAGGGGGTATTAGCAGGGACCACGAGCAGTACTTC.

The chain links TRBV11-3 to TRBJ1-5; D unclear. CDR1 SGHNT and CDR2 YENEEA come from the germline V gene. This CDR3 contains 13 residues. Trimming cost V 2 bases and J 5 bases, with 7 bases left between them. This chain's CDR3 is CASSLLEDQPQHF. In nucleotides, the CDR3 is TGTGCCAGCAGCTTACTGGAGGATCAGCCCCAGCATTTT. Full variable domain (missing parts from reference TRBV11-3 and TRBJ1-5): EAGVVQSPRYKIIEKKQPVAFWCNPISGHNTLYWYLQNLGQGPELLIRYENEEAVDDSQLPKDRFSAERLKGVDSTLKIQPAELGDSAVYLCASSLLEDQPQHFGDGTRLSIL.

The rearrangement joins TRBV9 to TRBJ2-7; TRBD1 is a possible D gene (6 bases). Germline-derived CDR1 and CDR2 are SGDLS and YYNGEE. CDR3 length: 13 amino acids. The V gene lost 1 base and the J gene lost 3 bases, with 8 bases spanning the gap. The CDR3 region is CASSVTGHYEQYF. In DNA form, the CDR3 reads TGTGCCAGCAGCGTAACAGGGCACTACGAGCAGTACTTC. Together with reference TRBV9 and TRBJ2-7, the CDR3 gives the full variable domain: DSGVTQTPKHLITATGQRVTLRCSPRSGDLSVYWYQQSLDQGLQFLIQYYNGEERAKGNILERFSAQQFPDLHSELNLSSLELGDSALYFCASSVTGHYEQYFGPGTRLTVT.

The chain joins TRBV18 to TRBJ2-5; D is uncertain. This CDR3 is 13 amino acids long. Germline V lookup: CDR1 KGHSH, CDR2 LQKENI. Trimming left V 1 base short and J 4 bases short, with 7 bases between. The CDR3 sequence is CASSPHKGETQYF. Here the CDR3 DNA reads TGTGCCAGCTCACCACACAAAGGAGAGACCCAGTACTTC.

The CDR3, as DNA: TGTGCCAGCAGCCCACTCGGAGGGTTGTACACTGAAGCTTTCTTT. Its protein is CASSPLGGLYTEAFF. The chain couples TRBV7-8 to TRBJ1-1; the D is unclear. V was trimmed by 5 bases and J by 3 bases, leaving 16 bases between them. The CDR3 is made up of 15 amino acids. Germline V gene lookup returns CDR1 SGHVS and CDR2 FQNEAQ.

The J gene is TRBJ2-5, the V gene TRBV15; no clear D. The CDR3 is 13 amino acids. The V gene lost 0 bases and the J gene lost 0 bases, with 2 bases spanning the gap. Per the germline V gene, CDR1 is LNHNV and CDR2 is YYDKDF (reference sequence). The CDR3, as DNA: TGTGCCACCAGCAGAGAAAACCAAGAGACCCAGTACTTC. It encodes CATSRENQETQYF.

This chain uses TRBV5-1 with TRBJ2-1, with 13 bases lining up with TRBD2. Trimming at V came to 2 bases and at J to 2 bases, leaving 7 bases not matched to a gene. The CDR3 is 18 amino acids. CDR1 is SGHRS and CDR2 is YFSETQ in the germline V gene. The CDR3 region is CASSFALAGGGPYNEQFF. Written as DNA, the CDR3 is TGCGCCAGCAGCTTTGCACTAGCGGGAGGGGGGCCCTACAATGAGCAGTTCTTC.

The chain couples TRBV7-2 to TRBJ1-5; unclear D gene. This CDR3 is built from 13 residues. V was pared by 0 bases and J by 7 bases, with 7 bases between. Germline V gene data show CDR1 as SGHTA and CDR2 as FQGNSA. CDR3 sequence: CASSLASRQPQHF. The CDR3 DNA reads as TGTGCCAGCAGCTTAGCCTCGAGGCAGCCCCAGCATTTT.

CDR3 sequence reads: CASSISGGLSYGYTF. CDR3 DNA: TGTGCCAGTAGTATATCAGGGGGTCTCAGTTATGGCTACACCTTC. The chain has TRBV19 and TRBJ1-2, with 7 nucleotides matching TRBD1. From germline, CDR1 is LNHDA and CDR2 SQIVND (reference sequence). The V and J ends lost 2 bases and 5 bases, in that order; junction bases with no gene match: 8. This CDR3 contains 15 residues.

This clone was recorded a few times. The chain combines TRBV10-3 with TRBJ2-5; D may be TRBD2 (5 bases). Germline V lookup: CDR1 ENHRY, CDR2 SYGVKD. Trimming stripped 0 bases from V and 4 bases from J, with 18 bases between. The CDR3 has 17 residues. This CDR3 reads CAISESTPLGFGETQYF. In nucleotides, the CDR3 is TGTGCCATCAGTGAGTCGACACCACTAGGGTTTGGAGAGACCCAGTACTTC.

This sequence joins TRBV11-2 and TRBJ1-2; the D gene is possibly TRBD1 (5 bases). The germline V gene has CDR1 SGHAT and CDR2 FQNNGV. The CDR3 runs to 15 residues. V lost 2 bases, J lost 0 bases, and 10 bases lay in between. CDR3 nucleotide sequence: TGTGCCAGCAGCTTAAATTGGGGGGCTAACTATGGCTACACCTTC. Encoded protein: CASSLNWGANYGYTF.

J is TRBJ1-2 and V is TRBV7-9; D unclear. In germline, CDR1 is SEHNR, CDR2 FQNEAQ (reference sequence). V was clipped by 5 bases and J by 4 bases, with 14 bases between them. This CDR3 comprises 14 residues. In DNA, the CDR3 is TGTGCCAGCAGCCCGGACGCGACCCTCTATGGCTACACCTTC. It translates to CASSPDATLYGYTF.

The J gene is TRBJ2-3, the V gene TRBV15; D perhaps matches TRBD2 (5 bases). This CDR3 is built from 15 residues. The V end was cut by 0 bases, the J end by 2 bases, with 9 bases between. Germline V CDR1 and CDR2: LNHNV, YYDKDF (reference sequence). Here the CDR3 DNA reads TGTGCCACCAGCAGAGAGAGGGCCCCCACAGATACGCAGTATTTT. It codes for CATSRERAPTDTQYF.